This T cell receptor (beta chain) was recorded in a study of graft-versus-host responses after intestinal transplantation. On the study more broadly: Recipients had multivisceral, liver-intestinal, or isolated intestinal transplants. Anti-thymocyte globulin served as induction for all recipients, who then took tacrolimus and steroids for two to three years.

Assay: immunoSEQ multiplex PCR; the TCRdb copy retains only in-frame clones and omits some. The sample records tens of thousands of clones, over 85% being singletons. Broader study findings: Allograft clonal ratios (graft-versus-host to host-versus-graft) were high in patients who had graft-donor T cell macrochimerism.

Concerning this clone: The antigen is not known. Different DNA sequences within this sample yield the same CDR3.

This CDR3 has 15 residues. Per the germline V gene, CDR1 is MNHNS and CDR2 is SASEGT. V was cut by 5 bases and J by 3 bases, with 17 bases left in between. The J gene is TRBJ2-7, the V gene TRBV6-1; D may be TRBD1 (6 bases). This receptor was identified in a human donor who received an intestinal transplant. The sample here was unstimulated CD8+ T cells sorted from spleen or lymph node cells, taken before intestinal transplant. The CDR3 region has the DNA TGTGCCAGCAGTTTTATGGGAGAAGGGGGCTACGAGCAGTACTTC. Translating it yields CASSFMGEGGYEQYF.